Shown below are 7 T cell receptor beta chains from a single sample sequenced in a study of somatic mutations in cytotoxic T cells in rheumatoid arthritis (dated by TCRdb to 2017 to 2019). The library was built by means of the immunoSEQ multiplex PCR assay. TCRdb mirrors the immuneACCESS table, restricted to in-frame sequences. Some clones are absent from its copies; in checked studies, under half trace to an unresolved V gene, and the reason for the others is unknown. The sample has some 13,000 clones on record, roughly 74% of them singletons. Clones ranked in the top ten supply around 21% of the sample. The sequenced sample consisted of CD8+ T cells sorted from blood. The receptors shown here come from an adult with rheumatoid arthritis.

The gene calls are TRBV7-8 and TRBJ1-4, with a tentative D call TRBD1 (5 bases). This CDR3 region has 16 residues. The V and J ends lost 2 bases and 6 bases respectively, with 16 bases between them. CDR1 is SGHVS and CDR2 is FQNEAQ in the germline V gene. Written as DNA, the CDR3 is TGTGCCAGCAGCTTAATCAGGGTAGGCCAGGATGAAAAACTGTTTTTT. This translates into CASSLIRVGQDEKLFF.

This chain uses TRBV15 with TRBJ2-2, with 8 bases that match TRBD2. Germline loops: CDR1 LNHNV, CDR2 YYDKDF (reference sequence). The length of the CDR3 is 15 residues. V trimming: 9 bases; J trimming: 3 bases; junction bases outside the gene matches: 9. The CDR3 sequence is CATGVGLGDTGELFF. The DNA of the CDR3 is TGTGCCACGGGGGTGGGACTAGGCGACACCGGGGAGCTGTTTTTT.

The chain combines TRBV5-6 with TRBJ2-5; TRBD1 is a possible D gene (6 bases). This CDR3 is built from 15 residues. The V gene lost 0 bases and the J gene lost 5 bases, with 14 bases spanning the gap. Germline CDR1 is SGHDT and CDR2 is YYEEEE. DNA of the CDR3: TGTGCCAGCAGCTTGGCCCTAGGGGGATCTGAGACCCAGTACTTC. Protein: CASSLALGGSETQYF. Based on the CDR3 plus reference TRBV5-6 and TRBJ2-5, the full variable domain is DAGVTQSPTHLIKTRGQQVTLRCSPKSGHDTVSWYQQALGQGPQFIFQYYEEEERQRGNFPDRFSGHQFPNYSSELNVNALLLGDSALYLCASSLALGGSETQYFGPGTRLLVL.

This clone was seen only a few times. This sequence joins TRBV27 and TRBJ2-7, with a tentative D call TRBD1 (6 bases). CDR1 is MNHEY and CDR2 is SMNVEV in the germline V gene (reference sequence). The CDR3 contains 13 residues. Trimming took 2 bases from V and 3 from J, leaving 8 bases between them. CDR3 in amino acids: CASSLEGDYEQYF. The CDR3 bases are TGTGCCAGCAGTTTAGAGGGGGACTACGAGCAGTACTTC.

V is TRBV28 and J is TRBJ2-5; the D gene is possibly TRBD1 (6 bases). The CDR3 runs 14 residues. CDR1 is MDHEN and CDR2 is SYDVKM in the germline V gene. Trimming removed 7 bases from V and 1 base from J, with 13 bases in between. Written as DNA, the CDR3 is TGTGCCAGCACCCCGGACAGACTCCAAGAGACCCAGTACTTC. Translation: CASTPDRLQETQYF.

The rearrangement links TRBV5-3 to TRBJ2-7; TRBD2 matches at 10 bases. TRBV5-3 is assigned to the ORF class and has an uncertain function. After removal of 4 bases from V and 1 base from J, the junction contained 8 bases not matched to a gene. This CDR3 has 16 amino acids. The CDR3 nucleotides are TGTGCCAGAAGCCACCCTGAAGCGGGAGGGTCCTACGAGCAGTACTTC. It specifies CARSHPEAGGSYEQYF.

The chain couples TRBV27 to TRBJ2-5; tentative D call: TRBD1 (7 bases). Trimming removed 5 bases at V and 7 bases at J, with 14 bases between. Germline V gene data show CDR1 as MNHEY and CDR2 as SMNVEV (reference sequence). This CDR3 contains 13 residues. In DNA form, the CDR3 reads TGTGCCAGCAGTCGACTCCAGGGGGGGACCCAGTACTTC. This codes for CASSRLQGGTQYF.